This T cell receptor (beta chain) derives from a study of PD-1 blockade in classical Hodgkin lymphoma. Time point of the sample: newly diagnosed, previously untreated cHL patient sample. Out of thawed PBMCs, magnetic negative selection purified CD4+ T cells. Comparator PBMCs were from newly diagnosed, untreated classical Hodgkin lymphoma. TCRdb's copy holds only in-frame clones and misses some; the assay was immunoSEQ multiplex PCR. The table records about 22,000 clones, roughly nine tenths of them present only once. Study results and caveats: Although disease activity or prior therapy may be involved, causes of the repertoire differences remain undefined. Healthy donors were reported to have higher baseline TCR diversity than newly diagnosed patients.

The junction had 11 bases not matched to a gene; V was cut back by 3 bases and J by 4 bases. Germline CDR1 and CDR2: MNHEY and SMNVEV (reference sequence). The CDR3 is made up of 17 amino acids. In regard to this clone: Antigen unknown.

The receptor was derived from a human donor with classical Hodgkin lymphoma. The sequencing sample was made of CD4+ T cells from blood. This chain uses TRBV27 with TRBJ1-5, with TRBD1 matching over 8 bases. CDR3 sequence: CASSLTGVMGSNQPQHF. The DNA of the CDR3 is TGTGCCAGCAGTTTGACAGGGGTCATGGGGAGTAATCAGCCCCAGCATTTT.